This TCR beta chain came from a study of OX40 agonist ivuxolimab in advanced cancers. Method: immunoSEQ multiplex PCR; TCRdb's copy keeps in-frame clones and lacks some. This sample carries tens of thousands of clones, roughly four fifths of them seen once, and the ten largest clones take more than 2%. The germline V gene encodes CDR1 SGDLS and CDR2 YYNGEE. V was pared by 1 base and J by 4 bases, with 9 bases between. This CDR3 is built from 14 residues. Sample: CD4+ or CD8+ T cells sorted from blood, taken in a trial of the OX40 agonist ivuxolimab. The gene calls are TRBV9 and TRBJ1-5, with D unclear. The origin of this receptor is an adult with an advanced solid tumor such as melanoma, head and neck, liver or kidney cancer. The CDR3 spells CASSVSGGNQPQHF. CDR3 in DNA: TGTGCCAGCAGCGTATCAGGAGGTAATCAGCCCCAGCATTTT.